What follows are 17 T cell receptor beta chains derived from one specimen sequenced in a study of CD8 T cells in Susac syndrome (dated by TCRdb to the late 2010s). The library was prepared using the immunoSEQ multiplex PCR assay. RNA was extracted using the RNeasy kit, and about 0.45 to 1 ug of the RNA was reverse transcribed with random hexamers. TCRdb reprocessed the public reads (quality trimming at Q25 with fastp, clone calling with MiXCR) and kept in-frame beta chains. Identical CDR3 proteins give one entry, which carries the most common genes and DNA. This sample holds over 95,000 distinct CDR3 sequences; approximately 90% were observed only once. The ten biggest clones cover roughly 0.12% of the sample. Sequenced material: CD8+ T cells from PBMCs. These receptors were taken from a human donor in good health.

The chain is built from TRBV7-9 and TRBJ2-5; 8 bases map to TRBD1. Unmatched junction bases numbered 19, after V lost 7 bases and J lost 6 bases. The V gene's germline CDR1 is SEHNR and CDR2 FQNEAQ (reference sequence). There are 17 residues in the CDR3. The CDR3: CASIALDRQGASKTQYF. CDR3 DNA: TGTGCCAGCATCGCCTTGGACAGGCAGGGGGCTTCTAAGACCCAGTACTTC.

The chain uses TRBV12-5 and TRBJ2-5, with 7 positions matching TRBD1. In germline, CDR1 is LGHNT, CDR2 FRNRAP. The CDR3 loop spans 13 amino acids. V trimming: 6 bases; J trimming: 1 base; junction bases outside the gene matches: 2. CDR3 in amino acids: CASGQGSQETQYF. As DNA, the CDR3 is TGTGCTAGTGGACAGGGGTCCCAAGAGACCCAGTACTTC.

The rearrangement links TRBV20-1 to TRBJ2-5; the D call may be TRBD1 or TRBD2 (5 bases each). This CDR3 spans 13 amino acids. Germline V gene data show CDR1 as DFQATT and CDR2 as SNEGSKA (reference sequence). Trimming left V 5 bases short and J 7 bases short, with 17 bases between. CDR3 coding DNA: TGCAGTGCTCTCGGGACGGCGGCCGGGACCCAGTACTTC. It codes for CSALGTAAGTQYF.

This chain links TRBV30 with TRBJ2-3; possible D gene TRBD2, 5 bases. The germline CDR1 and CDR2 sequences are GTSNPN and SVGIG (reference sequence). The CDR3 has 13 amino acids. Trimming removed 2 bases from V and 3 bases from J, with 9 bases in between. This CDR3 reads CAWSPPGTDTQYF. Here the CDR3 DNA reads TGTGCCTGGAGTCCCCCGGGGACAGATACGCAGTATTTT.

This clonotype appeared once. For the CDR3, the DNA is TGCAGCGTCGGGACAGGCAGCCAAGAGACCCAGTACTTC. It is translated as CSVGTGSQETQYF. The chain joins TRBV29-1 to TRBJ2-5; 8 bases map to TRBD1. Germline V gene data show CDR1 as SQVTM and CDR2 as ANQGSEA. This CDR3 has 13 amino acids. Trimming took 6 bases from V and 1 from J; bases not matched to a gene: 4.

This clonotype occurred once. The DNA for the CDR3 is TGCAGTGCTAGTGACAGGGGGCCGGAGCAGTACTTC. Its translation is CSASDRGPEQYF. The chain carries TRBV20-1 and TRBJ2-7, with 10 bases aligning to TRBD1. Germline CDR1 DFQATT, CDR2 SNEGSKA (reference sequence). V dropped 3 bases and J dropped 7; count of bases not matched to a gene: 3. The CDR3 totals 12 residues.

V gene TRBV7-2 combines with J gene TRBJ2-2; no clear D. Deletions cut 2 bases from V and 2 bases from J, with 9 bases between. Germline V lookup: CDR1 SGHTA, CDR2 FQGNSA. This CDR3 contains 15 residues. In DNA, the CDR3 is TGTGCCAGCAGCTTAAGGCCAGCCAACACCGGGGAGCTGTTTTTT. Its protein is CASSLRPANTGELFF.

The chain links TRBV6-1 to TRBJ2-5; no firm D call. V was cut by 3 bases and J by 4 bases, with 12 bases left in between. This CDR3 is 14 amino acids long. From germline, CDR1 is MNHNS and CDR2 SASEGT. CDR3 DNA: TGTGCCAGCAGTGACATGAAGGACGGAGAGACCCAGTACTTC. This gives the protein CASSDMKDGETQYF.

The V and J genes are TRBV29-1 and TRBJ2-7; 15 positions match TRBD2. The junction had 3 bases not matched to a gene; V was cut back by 1 base and J by 2 bases. The CDR3 is 16 residues long. Germline V gene sequence: CDR1 SQVTM, CDR2 ANQGSEA. The CDR3 region has the DNA TGCAGCGTTGAAGGGCGGACTAGCGGGAGGGCCTACGAGCAGTACTTC. It is translated as CSVEGRTSGRAYEQYF.

The chain couples TRBV11-2 to TRBJ1-2; TRBD1 might be the D (5 bases). V dropped 0 bases and J dropped 4 bases, with 6 bases sitting between them. CDR1 SGHAT and CDR2 FQNNGV come from the germline V gene. The CDR3 has 13 residues. The CDR3 protein is CASSLEDSYGYTF. CDR3 in DNA: TGTGCCAGCAGCTTAGAAGACAGCTATGGCTACACCTTC.

A few counts support this clonotype. The chain combines TRBV4-1 with TRBJ2-1, with D maybe TRBD1 (5 bases). The germline V gene encodes CDR1 MGHRA and CDR2 YSYEKL. V dropped 0 bases and J dropped 10 bases, with 7 bases sitting between them. The length of the CDR3 is 12 residues. CDR3: CASSQDWGEQFF. CDR3 in DNA: TGCGCCAGCAGCCAAGATTGGGGCGAGCAGTTCTTC.

The genes are TRBV20-1 and TRBJ1-2; D is unresolved. The V and J ends lost 2 bases and 3 bases respectively, with 7 bases between them. CDR1 DFQATT and CDR2 SNEGSKA come from the germline V gene (reference sequence). The CDR3 spans 12 residues. CDR3 sequence (DNA): TGCAGTGCTAGACGGAGGGACTATGGCTACACCTTC. This codes for CSARRRDYGYTF.

The chain uses TRBV21-1 and TRBJ2-5; TRBD1 is taken as the D call from the table, unchecked against the DNA. TRBV21-1 is a pseudogene segment. The length of the CDR3 is 15 residues. This CDR3 reads CASSKDRGCQETQYF. As DNA, the CDR3 is TGTGCCAGCAGCAAAGACCGGGGGTGTCAAGAGACCCAGTACTTC.

The CDR3 nucleotides read TGTGCCAGCAGCTTGCGGAAGGGTAGAGTTACTGAAGCTTTCTTT. As protein: CASSLRKGRVTEAFF. The J gene is TRBJ1-1, the V gene TRBV5-6; D is unclear. The CDR3 contains 15 residues. Trimming shortened V by 1 base and J by 5 bases, and 15 bases separated the two germline ends. Per the germline V gene, CDR1 is SGHDT and CDR2 is YYEEEE.

The chain combines TRBV28 with TRBJ2-3; 7 nucleotides agree with TRBD2. This CDR3 comprises 12 residues. Unmatched junction bases numbered 5, after V lost 9 bases and J lost 5 bases. CDR1 MDHEN and CDR2 SYDVKM come from the germline V gene. This CDR3 reads CASGRELDTQYF. The CDR3 DNA reads TGTGCCAGTGGGCGGGAGCTAGATACGCAGTATTTT. The full variable domain, in which reference TRBV28 and TRBJ2-3 provide the parts outside the CDR3, is DVKVTQSSRYLVKRTGEKVFLECVQDMDHENMFWYRQDPGLGLRLIYFSYDVKMKEKGDIPEGYSVSREKKERFSLILESASTNQTSMYLCASGRELDTQYFGPGTRLTVL.

This clonotype was detected once. The rearrangement uses TRBV20-1 and TRBJ2-1; TRBD2 matches 9 bases. The CDR3 is made up of 15 amino acids. Trimming cost V 5 bases and J 3 bases; bases outside gene matches: 8. Germline V gene sequence: CDR1 DFQATT, CDR2 SNEGSKA (reference sequence). The CDR3, as DNA: TGCAGTGCTCCCAAGGCGGGAGGGAACTACAATGAGCAGTTCTTC. As protein: CSAPKAGGNYNEQFF.

The chain recombines TRBV19 with TRBJ2-7; tentatively, D is TRBD1 (5 bases). V shed 6 bases and J shed 0 bases, with 9 bases lying between them. Germline CDR1 is LNHDA and CDR2 is SQIVND (reference sequence). The CDR3 totals 13 residues. The chain's CDR3 is CASSTTVSYEQYF. The CDR3 nucleotides read TGTGCCAGTAGCACGACAGTCTCCTACGAGCAGTACTTC.